This entry concerns a single TCR beta chain. Primed by a sample-barcoded 5' primer and a J-beta primer mix, a second PCR proceeded for about 6 to 12 cycles. TCRdb analysed the 5' RACE reads with MiXCR anew, one entry per CDR3 protein. The table records some 1.4 million distinct CDR3 sequences, approximately 38% of them present only once. This entry is derived from a study of blood T cells in healthy people across ages. The CDR3 contains 15 residues. Trimming removed 2 bases at V and 1 base at J, with 10 bases between. Germline V gene data show CDR1 as SGHTA and CDR2 as FQGTGA. Researchers isolated at least 6.5 million PBMCs per sample.

Sequencing was performed on blood. The source of this sequence is a woman in her late teens or twenties in good health. This chain connects TRBV7-3 to TRBJ2-3, with D maybe TRBD2 (6 bases). CDR3 sequence: CASSLGGFRTDTQYF. CDR3 DNA sequence: TGTGCCAGCAGCTTAGGGGGGTTTCGCACAGATACGCAGTATTTT.